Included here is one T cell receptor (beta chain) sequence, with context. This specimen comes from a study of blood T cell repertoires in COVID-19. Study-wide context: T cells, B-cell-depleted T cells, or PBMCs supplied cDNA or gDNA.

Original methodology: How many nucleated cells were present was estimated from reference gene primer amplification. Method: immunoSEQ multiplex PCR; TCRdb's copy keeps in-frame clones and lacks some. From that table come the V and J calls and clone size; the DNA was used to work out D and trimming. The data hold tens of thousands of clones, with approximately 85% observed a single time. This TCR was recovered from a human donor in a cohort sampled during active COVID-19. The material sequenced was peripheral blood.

CDR3 sequence reads: CATGQLNTEAFF. CDR3 sequence (DNA): TGTGCCACGGGACAACTGAACACTGAAGCTTTCTTT. The gene calls are TRBV28 and TRBJ1-1; a possible D gene is TRBD1 (6 bases). The germline CDR1 and CDR2 sequences are MDHEN and SYDVKM. The CDR3 is 12 residues long. Deletions cut 10 bases from V and 0 bases from J, with 9 bases between.